The subject of this entry is one T cell receptor (beta chain). This record belongs to a study of control samples from healthy donors and cancer patients. This CDR3 is 13 amino acids long. From germline, CDR1 is LGHNT and CDR2 FRNRAP. The V end lost 4 bases, the J end lost 4 bases, and 11 bases lay between the germline ends. TCRdb's copy holds only in-frame clones and misses some; the assay was immunoSEQ multiplex PCR. The sample lists under 450,000 clones, around 90% occurring once. The source is a middle-aged man with head and neck cancer. The specimen was PBMCs. The gene calls are TRBV12-5 and TRBJ2-7; D not resolved. Written as DNA, the CDR3 is TGTGCTAGTGGTTCACCAAGCAGTTACGAGCAGTACTTC. This sequence encodes CASGSPSSYEQYF.